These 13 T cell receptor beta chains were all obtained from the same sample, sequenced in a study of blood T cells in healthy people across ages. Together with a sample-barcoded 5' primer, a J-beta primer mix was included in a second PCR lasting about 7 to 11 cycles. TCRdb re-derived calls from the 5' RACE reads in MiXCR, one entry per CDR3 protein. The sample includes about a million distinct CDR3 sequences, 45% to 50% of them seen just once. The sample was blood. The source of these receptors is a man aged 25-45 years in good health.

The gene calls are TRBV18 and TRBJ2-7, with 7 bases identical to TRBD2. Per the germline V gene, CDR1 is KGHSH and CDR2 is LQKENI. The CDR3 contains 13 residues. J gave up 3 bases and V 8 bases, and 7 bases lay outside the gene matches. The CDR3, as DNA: TGTGCCAGCGCACTGGGGGACTACTACGAGCAGTACTTC. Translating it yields CASALGDYYEQYF.

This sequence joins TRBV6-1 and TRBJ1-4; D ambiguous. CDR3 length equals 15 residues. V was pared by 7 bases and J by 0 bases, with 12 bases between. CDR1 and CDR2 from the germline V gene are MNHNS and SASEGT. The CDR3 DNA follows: TGTGCCAGCACTGCCTCGAGCGCAACTAATGAAAAACTGTTTTTT. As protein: CASTASSATNEKLFF.

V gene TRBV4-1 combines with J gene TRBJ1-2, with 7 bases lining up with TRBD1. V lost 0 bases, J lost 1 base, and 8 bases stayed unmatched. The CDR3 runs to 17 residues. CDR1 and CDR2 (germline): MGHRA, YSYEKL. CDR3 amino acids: CASSQDRDRGGNYGYTF. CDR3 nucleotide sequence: TGCGCCAGCAGCCAAGATAGGGACAGAGGCGGTAACTATGGCTACACCTTC.

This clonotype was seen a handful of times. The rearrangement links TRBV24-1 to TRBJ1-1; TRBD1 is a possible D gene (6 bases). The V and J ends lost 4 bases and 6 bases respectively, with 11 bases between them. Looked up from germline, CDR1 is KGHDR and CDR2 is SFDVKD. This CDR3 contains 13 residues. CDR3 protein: CATSEAGTPEAFF. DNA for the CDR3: TGTGCCACCAGTGAGGCCGGGACACCTGAAGCTTTCTTT.

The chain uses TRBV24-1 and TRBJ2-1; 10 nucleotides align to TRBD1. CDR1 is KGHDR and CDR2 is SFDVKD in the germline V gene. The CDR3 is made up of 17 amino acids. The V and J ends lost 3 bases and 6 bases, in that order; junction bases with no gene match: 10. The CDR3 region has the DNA TGTGCCACCAGTGATCCTCGAGGGACAGGGGCCGTCAATGAGCAGTTCTTC. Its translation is CATSDPRGTGAVNEQFF.

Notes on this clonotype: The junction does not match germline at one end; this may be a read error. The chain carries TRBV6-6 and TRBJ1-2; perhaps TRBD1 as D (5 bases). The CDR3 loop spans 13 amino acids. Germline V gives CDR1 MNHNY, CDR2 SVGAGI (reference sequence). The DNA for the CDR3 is TGTGCCAGCAGTACCGGGACTAACTTTGGCTACACCTTC. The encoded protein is CASSTGTNFGYTF.

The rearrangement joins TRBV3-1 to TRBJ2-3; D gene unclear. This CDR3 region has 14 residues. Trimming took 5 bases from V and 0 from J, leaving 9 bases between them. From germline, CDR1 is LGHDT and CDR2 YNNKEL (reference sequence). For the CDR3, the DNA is TGTGCCAGCAGCTGGGCCCTAAGCACAGATACGCAGTATTTT. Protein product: CASSWALSTDTQYF.

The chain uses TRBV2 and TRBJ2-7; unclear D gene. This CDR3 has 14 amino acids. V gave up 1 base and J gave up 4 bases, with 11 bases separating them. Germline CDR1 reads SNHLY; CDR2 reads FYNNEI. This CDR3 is CASSEGVKGYEQYF. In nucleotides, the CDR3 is TGTGCCAGCAGTGAAGGGGTGAAGGGATACGAGCAGTACTTC.

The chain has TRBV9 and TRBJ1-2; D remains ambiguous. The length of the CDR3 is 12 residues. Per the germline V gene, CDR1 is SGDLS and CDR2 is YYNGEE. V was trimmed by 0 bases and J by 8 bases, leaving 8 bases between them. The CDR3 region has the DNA TGTGCCAGCAGCGTAGGACCAGCAGGCTACACCTTC. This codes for CASSVGPAGYTF.

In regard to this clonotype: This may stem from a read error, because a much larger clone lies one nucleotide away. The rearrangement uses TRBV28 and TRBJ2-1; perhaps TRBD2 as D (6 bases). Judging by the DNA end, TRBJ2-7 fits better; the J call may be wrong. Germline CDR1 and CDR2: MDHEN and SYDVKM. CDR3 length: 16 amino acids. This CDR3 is CASSSPQGGRSYEQYF. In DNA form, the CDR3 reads TGTGCCAGCAGTTCACCCCAGGGAGGTCGAAGCTATGAGCAGTACTTC.

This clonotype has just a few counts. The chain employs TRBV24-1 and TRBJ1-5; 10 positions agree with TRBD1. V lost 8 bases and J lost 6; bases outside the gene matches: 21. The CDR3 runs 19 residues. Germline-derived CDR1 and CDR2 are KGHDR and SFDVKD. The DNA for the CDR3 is TGTGCCACCACGCCCAGATGGGACAGGGGAAGTATTAAGGCTCAGCCCCAGCATTTT. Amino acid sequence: CATTPRWDRGSIKAQPQHF.

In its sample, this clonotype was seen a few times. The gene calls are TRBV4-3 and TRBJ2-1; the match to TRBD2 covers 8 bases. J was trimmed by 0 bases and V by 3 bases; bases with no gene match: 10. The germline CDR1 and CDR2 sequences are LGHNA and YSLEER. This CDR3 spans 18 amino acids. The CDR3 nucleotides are TGCGCCAGCAGCCAGGCCCTTATGGCGGGGGGCTCCTACAATGAGCAGTTCTTC. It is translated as CASSQALMAGGSYNEQFF.

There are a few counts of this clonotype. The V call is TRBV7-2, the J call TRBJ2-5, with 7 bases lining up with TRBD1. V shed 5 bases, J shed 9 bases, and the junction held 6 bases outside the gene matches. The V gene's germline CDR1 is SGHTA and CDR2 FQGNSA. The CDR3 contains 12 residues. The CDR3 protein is CASSGYRGPQYF. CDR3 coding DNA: TGTGCCAGCAGCGGTTACAGGGGCCCCCAGTACTTC.